Listed here are 30 T cell receptor beta chains from one sample, sequenced in a study of T cells expressing NK-cell markers. TCRdb reprocessed the 5' RACE reads, with one entry per CDR3 protein and no DNA. This repertoire includes over 150,000 distinct CDR3 sequences. The sample comprised blood T cells: a sorted CD56 or NKG2C T cell subset, CD4+ or CD8+ T cells, or bulk PBMC T cells (not recorded which). Source of these receptors: a man between 18 and 69 years old in good health.

The chain combines TRBV7-9 with TRBJ1-2; the TCRdb call, TRBD1, lacks DNA for checking. This CDR3 is 16 amino acids long. Per the germline V gene, CDR1 is SEHNR and CDR2 is FQNEAQ (reference sequence). The CDR3 sequence is CASSLERTEKYYGYTF.

The chain joins TRBV6-1 to TRBJ1-5. The V gene's germline CDR1 is MNHNS and CDR2 SASEGT. The CDR3 extends over 15 amino acids. CDR3 loop: CASSELEYSNQPQHF.

The genes are TRBV11-1 and TRBJ2-7; TCRdb returns TRBD1, unconfirmable since there is no DNA. Germline V gene data show CDR1 as SGHAT and CDR2 as FQDESV (reference sequence). The length of the CDR3 is 16 residues. This CDR3 is CASTNGGAGISYEQYF. The full variable domain, rest sourced from reference TRBV11-1 and TRBJ2-7, is EAEVAQSPRYKITEKSQAVAFWCDPISGHATLYWYRQILGQGPELLVQFQDESVVDDSQLPKDRFSAERLKGVDSTLKIQPAELGDSAMYLCASTNGGAGISYEQYFGPGTRLTVT.

The chain is built from TRBV27 and TRBJ2-1. CDR3 length equals 14 residues. Germline V gene lookup returns CDR1 MNHEY and CDR2 SMNVEV (reference sequence). The CDR3 protein is CASSLSDPHNEQFF.

The genes are TRBV6-2 or TRBV6-3 and TRBJ2-4; TCRdb's assignment of TRBD1 cannot be checked, as there is no DNA. The CDR3 is 13 residues long. Germline V gives CDR1 MNHEY, CDR2 SVGEGT. CDR3 in amino acids: CASLGTLGNIQYF.

The genes are TRBV4-1 and TRBJ2-5. The CDR3 spans 15 residues. Germline V CDR1 and CDR2: MGHRA, YSYEKL. CDR3 loop: CASSQDSWQQETQYF.

The CDR3 sequence: CASSTARQPASDTQYF. The chain joins TRBV19 to TRBJ2-3; the TRBD2 assignment by TCRdb is unverifiable without DNA. The CDR3 has 16 residues. Germline V gene data show CDR1 as LNHDA and CDR2 as SQIVND (reference sequence). The complete variable domain, with remaining parts taken from reference TRBV19 and TRBJ2-3, reads DGGITQSPKYLFRKEGQNVTLSCEQNLNHDAMYWYRQDPGQGLRLIYYSQIVNDFQKGDIAEGYSVSREKKESFPLTVTSAQKNPTAFYLCASSTARQPASDTQYFGPGTRLTVL.

This rearrangement joins TRBV9 to TRBJ2-3. This CDR3 is 14 amino acids long. Germline assignment: CDR1 SGDLS and CDR2 YYNGEE. The CDR3 is CASSDQDFTDTQYF.

V is TRBV3-1 and J is TRBJ2-1; no DNA is available, so the TRBD2 call from TCRdb remains unchecked. This CDR3 spans 15 amino acids. Germline lookup yields CDR1 LGHDT and CDR2 YNNKEL (reference sequence). CDR3 sequence reads: CASTRSGETYNEQFF.

The chain employs TRBV12-3 or TRBV12-4 and TRBJ1-4. CDR3 length equals 13 residues. The CDR3 sequence: CASSFIENEKLFF.

This chain uses TRBV19 with TRBJ1-4; the D call of TRBD1 rests on TCRdb alone, since no DNA is present to check it. Germline lookup yields CDR1 LNHDA and CDR2 SQIVND (reference sequence). This CDR3 contains 13 residues. The chain's CDR3 is CASNTGYYEKLFF. Together with reference TRBV19 and TRBJ1-4, the CDR3 gives the full variable domain: DGGITQSPKYLFRKEGQNVTLSCEQNLNHDAMYWYRQDPGQGLRLIYYSQIVNDFQKGDIAEGYSVSREKKESFPLTVTSAQKNPTAFYLCASNTGYYEKLFFGSGTQLSVL.

The rearrangement joins TRBV24-1 to TRBJ2-5. Germline values: CDR1 KGHDR, CDR2 SFDVKD. CDR3 length: 13 residues. CDR3 in amino acids: CATSDVGEETQYF.

The rearrangement links TRBV27 to TRBJ2-2; TCRdb's D call of TRBD1 is untestable without DNA. The germline V gene has CDR1 MNHEY and CDR2 SMNVEV (reference sequence). The CDR3 totals 16 residues. CDR3 loop: CASSSSGPGRIGELFF.

This rearrangement joins TRBV6-5 to TRBJ1-1; checking the TCRdb D call of TRBD1 is not possible without DNA. Germline V gives CDR1 MNHEY, CDR2 SVGAGI. The CDR3 runs 15 residues. The CDR3 protein is CASSYLAGRNTEAFF.

CDR3 amino acids: CASSTGTTRGEQYF. V usage is TRBV28 and J usage is TRBJ2-7; the TCRdb D gene call, TRBD1, has no DNA to confirm it. Per germline, CDR1 MDHEN and CDR2 SYDVKM. The CDR3 contains 14 residues.

CDR3 in amino acids: CASSAGTGLGITEAFF. The V and J genes are TRBV9 and TRBJ1-1; TCRdb's assignment of TRBD1 cannot be checked, as there is no DNA. Germline lookup yields CDR1 SGDLS and CDR2 YYNGEE. This CDR3 is built from 16 residues.

The genes are TRBV7-3 and TRBJ2-5; as DNA is missing, the TRBD2 call by TCRdb cannot be tested. The V gene's germline CDR1 is SGHTA and CDR2 FQGTGA. CDR3 length: 15 residues. This CDR3 is CASSLTPGGLETQYF.

The chain employs TRBV12-3 or TRBV12-4 and TRBJ2-7; TCRdb names TRBD2, which stays unverified in the absence of DNA. The CDR3 is made up of 16 amino acids. The CDR3 region is CASSPSGGRLSYEQYF.

J is TRBJ1-1 and V is TRBV11-1; with no DNA, the TCRdb D assignment of TRBD1 cannot be verified. Germline CDR1 SGHAT, CDR2 FQDESV (reference sequence). The CDR3 is 18 amino acids. CDR3 in amino acids: CASSPVGRQGVWSTEAFF. The full variable domain, rest sourced from reference TRBV11-1 and TRBJ1-1, is EAEVAQSPRYKITEKSQAVAFWCDPISGHATLYWYRQILGQGPELLVQFQDESVVDDSQLPKDRFSAERLKGVDSTLKIQPAELGDSAMYLCASSPVGRQGVWSTEAFFGQGTRLTVV.

The rearrangement uses TRBV2 and TRBJ1-4; TCRdb's assignment of TRBD1 cannot be checked, as there is no DNA. CDR3 length: 15 residues. CDR1 and CDR2 (germline): SNHLY, FYNNEI. CDR3 amino acids: CASTDRVVQDEKLFF.

The V call is TRBV6-1, the J call TRBJ2-3; there is no DNA to check the TCRdb D call of TRBD2. Germline assignment: CDR1 MNHNS and CDR2 SASEGT. There are 14 residues in the CDR3. CDR3 protein: CASTSGMSTDTQYF.

The CDR3 spells CASSPPGYQPQHF. V gene TRBV6-6 combines with J gene TRBJ1-5; TCRdb lists TRBD1, though no DNA is available to test this call. CDR3 size: 13 residues. The germline gives CDR1 MNHNY, CDR2 SVGAGI (reference sequence).

This chain links TRBV14 with TRBJ2-7; TCRdb's D call of TRBD2 is untestable without DNA. The CDR3 has 16 residues. CDR1 is SGHDN and CDR2 is FVKESK in the germline V gene. This chain's CDR3 is CASSQEAGIRTYEQYF.

CDR3 in amino acids: CASSATSGEGYEQYF. The chain uses TRBV6-1 and TRBJ2-7; the D call from TCRdb, TRBD2, cannot be confirmed without DNA. This CDR3 is 15 amino acids long. Germline V gives CDR1 MNHNS, CDR2 SASEGT.

This rearrangement joins TRBV19 to TRBJ2-1; TCRdb calls TRBD1, which cannot be checked without DNA. The germline gives CDR1 LNHDA, CDR2 SQIVND (reference sequence). The CDR3 covers 12 residues. The chain's CDR3 is CAVVGGSHEQFF.

V gene TRBV7-8 combines with J gene TRBJ2-1; the TCRdb call, TRBD1, lacks DNA for checking. Per germline, CDR1 SGHVS and CDR2 FQNEAQ. The CDR3 loop spans 13 amino acids. CDR3: CASSLVPDRDGFF. Drawing the rest from reference TRBV7-8 and TRBJ2-1, the complete variable domain is GAGVSQSPRYKVAKRGQDVALRCDPISGHVSLFWYQQALGQGPEFLTYFQNEAQLDKSGLPSDRFFAERPEGSVSTLKIQRTQQEDSAVYLCASSLVPDRDGFFGPGTRLTVL.

The gene calls are TRBV7-9 and TRBJ2-5. This CDR3 spans 15 amino acids. The germline V gene has CDR1 SEHNR and CDR2 FQNEAQ (reference sequence). The CDR3 here is CASSLALGRQETQYF.

The rearrangement uses TRBV2 and TRBJ1-1; there is no DNA to check the TCRdb D call of TRBD1. The germline gives CDR1 SNHLY, CDR2 FYNNEI. The CDR3 is 14 residues long. The CDR3 here is CASSATGLNTEAFF. Complete variable domain (other parts from reference TRBV2 and TRBJ1-1): EPEVTQTPSHQVTQMGQEVILRCVPISNHLYFYWYRQILGQKVEFLVSFYNNEISEKSEIFDDQFSVERPDGSNFTLKIRSTKLEDSAMYFCASSATGLNTEAFFGQGTRLTVV.

The rearrangement links TRBV30 to TRBJ2-7; TCRdb's D gene call, TRBD2, goes unchecked for lack of DNA. The CDR3 length is 14 residues. Germline values: CDR1 GTSNPN, CDR2 SVGIG (reference sequence). CDR3 protein: CAWSVSSGGYEQYF.

V usage is TRBV13 and J usage is TRBJ2-6; the TCRdb call, TRBD1, lacks DNA for checking. Germline V lookup: CDR1 PRHDT, CDR2 FYEKMQ (reference sequence). This CDR3 has 19 amino acids. Here the CDR3 reads CASSPTGGFLLSGANVLTF.